These 6 T cell receptor beta chains were all obtained from the same sample, sequenced in a study of Graves' ophthalmopathy and Graves' hyperthyroidism. RNA transcripts were the template, and TCR beta CDR3 regions were amplified from them. The first round was an RT-PCR with HTBI primers, and the second round was a multiplex PCR. One entry per CDR3 protein, called by TCRdb with MiXCR from the multiplex PCR reads. Of 500,000 to 700,000 distinct CDR3 sequences in the sample, just under 40% are singletons; the top ten hold approximately 4.1%. The specimen was peripheral blood or thyroid tissue (not recorded which). The receptors here all came from an adult man with Graves' hyperthyroidism.

This clonotype appeared many times. J is TRBJ1-1 and V is TRBV11-2; the D is unclear. Germline V lookup: CDR1 SGHAT, CDR2 FQNNGV. The CDR3 sequence is 15 residues long. The ends were cut back, 3 bases at V and 1 base at J, with 12 bases in the middle. The CDR3 DNA reads as TGTGCCAGCAGCTTTTTCTGGGCTGGGAACACTGAAGCTTTCTTT. As protein: CASSFFWAGNTEAFF.

As to this clonotype: Just one base apart from a much larger clone, this may be a read error. The chain combines TRBV6-1 with TRBJ2-7; 7 bases align to TRBD1. Germline-derived CDR1 and CDR2 are MNHNS and SASEGT. CDR3 length equals 13 residues. The junction had 7 bases not matched to a gene; V was cut back by 5 bases and J by 6 bases. Here the CDR3 reads CASSLGQTSEQYF. The CDR3 coding sequence is TGTGCCAGCAGTTTGGGACAGACAAGCGAGCAGTACTTC.

This clonotype was found a few times. The chain joins TRBV20-1 to TRBJ1-6; no firm D call. The CDR3 consists of 14 residues. The V and J ends lost 5 bases and 8 bases respectively, with 16 bases between them. Germline V lookup: CDR1 DFQATT, CDR2 SNEGSKA (reference sequence). The CDR3 nucleotides read TGCAGTGCTCGTCCCAGGTCGAGCTATTCACCCCTCCACTTT. This sequence encodes CSARPRSSYSPLHF.

The gene calls are TRBV10-3 and TRBJ2-3, with 10 bases fitting TRBD2. CDR1 and CDR2 from the germline V gene are ENHRY and SYGVKD. V was pared by 4 bases and J by 11 bases, with 3 bases of the junction left unmatched. The length of the CDR3 is 12 residues. Here the CDR3 DNA reads TGTGCCATCAGTGTGCAGCGGGGGGGGCAGTATTTT. Protein: CAISVQRGGQYF.

The V call is TRBV6-1, the J call TRBJ2-5, with 7 positions matching TRBD2. From germline, CDR1 is MNHNS and CDR2 SASEGT. This CDR3 contains 17 residues. J was trimmed by 5 bases and V by 6 bases; bases with no gene match: 18. CDR3 DNA sequence: TGTGCCAGCAGACTCAGCCCGGGACTATCCTACCGGGAGACCCAGTACTTC. Translating gives CASRLSPGLSYRETQYF.

This rearrangement joins TRBV20-1 to TRBJ2-7; D is unclear. The J call may be wrong; the DNA end is better matched by TRBJ2-1. Germline V gene lookup returns CDR1 DFQATT and CDR2 SNEGSKA (reference sequence). The CDR3 sequence is 11 residues long. CDR3 in amino acids: CSARYYNEQFF. CDR3 nucleotides: TGCAGTGCTAGATATTACAATGAGCAGTTCTTC.